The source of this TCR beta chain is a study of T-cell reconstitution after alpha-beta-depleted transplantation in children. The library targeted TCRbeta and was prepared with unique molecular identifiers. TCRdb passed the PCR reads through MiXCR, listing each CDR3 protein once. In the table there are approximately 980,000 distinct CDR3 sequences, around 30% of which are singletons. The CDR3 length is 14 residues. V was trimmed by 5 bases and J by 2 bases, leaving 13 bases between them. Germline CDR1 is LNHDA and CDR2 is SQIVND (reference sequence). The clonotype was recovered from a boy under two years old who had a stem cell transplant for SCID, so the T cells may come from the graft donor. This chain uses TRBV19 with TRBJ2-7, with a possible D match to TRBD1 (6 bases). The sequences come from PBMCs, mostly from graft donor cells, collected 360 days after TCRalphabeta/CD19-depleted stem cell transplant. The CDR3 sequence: CASSWDTPTYEQYF. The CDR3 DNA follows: TGTGCCAGTAGTTGGGACACCCCAACCTACGAGCAGTACTTC.